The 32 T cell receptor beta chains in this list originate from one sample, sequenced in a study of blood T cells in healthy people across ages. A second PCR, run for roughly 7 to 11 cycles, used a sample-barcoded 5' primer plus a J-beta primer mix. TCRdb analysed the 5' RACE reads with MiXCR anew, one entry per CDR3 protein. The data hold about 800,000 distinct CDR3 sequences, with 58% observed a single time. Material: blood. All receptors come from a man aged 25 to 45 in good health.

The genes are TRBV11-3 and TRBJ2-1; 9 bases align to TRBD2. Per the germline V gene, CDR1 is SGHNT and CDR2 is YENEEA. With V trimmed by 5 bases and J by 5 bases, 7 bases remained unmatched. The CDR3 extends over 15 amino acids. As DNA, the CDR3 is TGTGCCAGCAGCATAAGCGGGGGGCTTAACAATGAGCAGTTCTTC. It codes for CASSISGGLNNEQFF.

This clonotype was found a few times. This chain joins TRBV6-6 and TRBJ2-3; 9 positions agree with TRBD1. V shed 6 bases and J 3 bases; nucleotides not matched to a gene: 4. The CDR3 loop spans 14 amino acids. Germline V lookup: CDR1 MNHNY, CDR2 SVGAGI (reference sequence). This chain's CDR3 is CASRGTGRTDTQYF. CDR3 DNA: TGTGCCAGCAGGGGGACAGGGAGGACAGATACGCAGTATTTT.

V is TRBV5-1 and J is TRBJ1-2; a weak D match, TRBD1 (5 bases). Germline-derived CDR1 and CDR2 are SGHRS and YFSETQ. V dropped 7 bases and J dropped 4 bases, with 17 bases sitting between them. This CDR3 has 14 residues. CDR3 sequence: CASFGTLSGYGYTF. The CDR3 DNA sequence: TGCGCCAGCTTCGGGACCCTTTCTGGCTATGGCTACACCTTC.

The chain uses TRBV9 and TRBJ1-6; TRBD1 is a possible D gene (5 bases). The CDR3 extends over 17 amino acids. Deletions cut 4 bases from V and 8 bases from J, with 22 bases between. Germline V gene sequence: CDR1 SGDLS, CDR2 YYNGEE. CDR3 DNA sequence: TGTGCCAGCAGCACCCACCGGGACCTTGGACGGGATTCACCCCTCCACTTT. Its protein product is CASSTHRDLGRDSPLHF.

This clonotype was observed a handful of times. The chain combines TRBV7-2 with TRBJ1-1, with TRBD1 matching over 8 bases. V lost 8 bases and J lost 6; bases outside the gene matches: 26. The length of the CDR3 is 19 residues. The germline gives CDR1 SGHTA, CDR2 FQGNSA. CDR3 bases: TGTGCCAGCCGCCAGGGACAGGCCGGGGGTCGGTTCACATTACCTGAAGCTTTCTTT. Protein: CASRQGQAGGRFTLPEAFF.

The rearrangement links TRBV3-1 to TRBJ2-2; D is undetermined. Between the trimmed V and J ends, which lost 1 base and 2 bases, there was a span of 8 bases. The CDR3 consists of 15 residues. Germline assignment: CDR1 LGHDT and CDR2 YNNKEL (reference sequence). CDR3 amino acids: CASSQAGSNTGELFF. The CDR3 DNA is TGTGCCAGCAGCCAAGCTGGGTCCAACACCGGGGAGCTGTTTTTT.

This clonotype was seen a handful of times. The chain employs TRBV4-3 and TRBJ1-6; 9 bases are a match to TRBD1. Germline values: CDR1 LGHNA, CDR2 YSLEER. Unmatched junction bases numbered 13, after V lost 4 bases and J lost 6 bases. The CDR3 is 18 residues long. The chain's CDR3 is CASSLQPPGTGSNSPLHF. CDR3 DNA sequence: TGCGCCAGCAGCCTCCAGCCTCCCGGGACAGGGAGTAATTCACCCCTCCACTTT.

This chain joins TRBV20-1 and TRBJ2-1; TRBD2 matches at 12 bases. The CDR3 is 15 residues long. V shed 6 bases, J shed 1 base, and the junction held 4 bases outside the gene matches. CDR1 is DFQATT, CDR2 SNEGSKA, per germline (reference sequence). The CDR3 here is CSALTSGRSYNEQFF. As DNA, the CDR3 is TGCAGTGCGCTAACTAGCGGGAGGTCCTACAATGAGCAGTTCTTC.

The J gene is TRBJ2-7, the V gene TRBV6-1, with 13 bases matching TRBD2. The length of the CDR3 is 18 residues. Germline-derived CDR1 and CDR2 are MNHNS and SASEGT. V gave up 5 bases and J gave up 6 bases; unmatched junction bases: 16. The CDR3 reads CASSPSFTSGLAGSEQYF. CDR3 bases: TGTGCCAGCAGTCCCTCTTTCACCTCGGGACTAGCGGGGTCCGAGCAGTACTTC.

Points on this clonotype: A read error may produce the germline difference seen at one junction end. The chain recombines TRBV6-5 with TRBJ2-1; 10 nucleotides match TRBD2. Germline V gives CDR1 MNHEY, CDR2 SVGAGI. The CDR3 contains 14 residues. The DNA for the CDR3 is TGTGCCAGCAGGATTAGCGGGGGGTACAATGAACAGTTCTTC. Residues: CASRISGGYNEQFF.

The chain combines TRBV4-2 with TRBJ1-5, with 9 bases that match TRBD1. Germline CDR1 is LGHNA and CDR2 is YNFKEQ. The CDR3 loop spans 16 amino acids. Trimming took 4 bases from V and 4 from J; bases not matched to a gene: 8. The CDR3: CASSPRAGTGNQPQHF. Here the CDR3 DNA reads TGTGCCAGCAGCCCCAGGGCCGGGACAGGGAATCAGCCCCAGCATTTT.

CDR3 DNA sequence: TGCGCCAGCAGCCAAGCGGGCATGGTCAATGGCTACACCTTC. This translates into CASSQAGMVNGYTF. The rearrangement joins TRBV4-3 to TRBJ1-2; no definite D call. The V gene lost 1 base and the J gene lost 6 bases, with 12 bases spanning the gap. Germline V gene data show CDR1 as LGHNA and CDR2 as YSLEER. The CDR3 extends over 14 amino acids.

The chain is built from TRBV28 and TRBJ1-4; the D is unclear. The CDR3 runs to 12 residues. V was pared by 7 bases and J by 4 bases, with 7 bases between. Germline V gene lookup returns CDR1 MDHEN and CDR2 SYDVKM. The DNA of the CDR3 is TGTGCCAGCAATTGGGGTAATGAAAAACTGTTTTTT. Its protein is CASNWGNEKLFF.

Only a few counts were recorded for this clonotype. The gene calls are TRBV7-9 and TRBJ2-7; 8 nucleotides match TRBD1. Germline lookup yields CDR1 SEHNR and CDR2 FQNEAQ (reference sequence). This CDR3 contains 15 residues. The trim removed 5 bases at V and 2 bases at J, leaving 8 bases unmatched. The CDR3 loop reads CASSPTQGQAYEQYF. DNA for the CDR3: TGTGCCAGCAGCCCCACCCAGGGACAGGCCTACGAGCAGTACTTC.

CDR3 sequence reads: CASSYSGAPTDTQYF. The CDR3 DNA sequence: TGTGCCAGCAGTTACTCAGGGGCTCCCACAGATACGCAGTATTTT. The chain is built from TRBV6-2 or TRBV6-3 and TRBJ2-3; weak D call: TRBD1 (5 bases). This CDR3 contains 15 residues. The V gene lost 0 bases and the J gene lost 2 bases, with 9 bases spanning the gap. Germline loops: CDR1 MNHEY, CDR2 SVGEGT.

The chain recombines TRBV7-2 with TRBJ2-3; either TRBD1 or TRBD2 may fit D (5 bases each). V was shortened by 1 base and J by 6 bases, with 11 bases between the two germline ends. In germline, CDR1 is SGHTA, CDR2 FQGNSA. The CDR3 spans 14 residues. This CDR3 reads CASSLGGSPDTQYF. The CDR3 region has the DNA TGTGCCAGCAGCTTAGGGGGGAGCCCTGATACGCAGTATTTT.

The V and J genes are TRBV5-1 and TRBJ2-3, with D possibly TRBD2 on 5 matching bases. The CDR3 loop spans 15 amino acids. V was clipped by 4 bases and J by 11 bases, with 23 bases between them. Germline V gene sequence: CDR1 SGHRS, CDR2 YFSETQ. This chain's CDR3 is CASSAEGSPHNEQYF. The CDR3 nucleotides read TGCGCCAGCAGCGCCGAAGGGAGTCCCCACAATGAGCAGTATTTT.

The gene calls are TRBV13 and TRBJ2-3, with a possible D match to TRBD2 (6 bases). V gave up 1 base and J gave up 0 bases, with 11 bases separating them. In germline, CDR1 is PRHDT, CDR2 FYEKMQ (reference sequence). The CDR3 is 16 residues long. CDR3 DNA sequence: TGTGCCAGCAGCTTAGACGGCGGGACTAGCACAGATACGCAGTATTTT. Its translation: CASSLDGGTSTDTQYF.

This CDR3 reads CASSSDGQPDEETQYF. Written as DNA, the CDR3 is TGCGCCAGCAGCAGCGATGGACAGCCAGACGAGGAGACCCAGTACTTC. V gene TRBV5-1 combines with J gene TRBJ2-5, with D tentatively TRBD1 (6 bases). CDR3 length: 16 amino acids. Deletions cut 4 bases from V and 5 bases from J, with 21 bases between. CDR1 is SGHRS, CDR2 YFSETQ, per germline.

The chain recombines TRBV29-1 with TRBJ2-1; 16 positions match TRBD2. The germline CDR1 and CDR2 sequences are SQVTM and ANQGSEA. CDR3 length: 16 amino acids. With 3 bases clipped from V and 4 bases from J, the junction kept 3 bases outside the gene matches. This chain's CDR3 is CSVEGTSGRVYNEQFF. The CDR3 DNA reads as TGCAGCGTTGAGGGGACTAGCGGGAGGGTGTACAATGAGCAGTTCTTC.

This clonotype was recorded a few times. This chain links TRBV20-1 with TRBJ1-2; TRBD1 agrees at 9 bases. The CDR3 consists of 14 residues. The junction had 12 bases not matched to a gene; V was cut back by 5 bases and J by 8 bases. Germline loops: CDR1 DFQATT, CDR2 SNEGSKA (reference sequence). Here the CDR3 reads CSAETGGARGGYTF. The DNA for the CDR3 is TGCAGTGCTGAAACAGGGGGCGCCCGGGGGGGCTACACCTTC.

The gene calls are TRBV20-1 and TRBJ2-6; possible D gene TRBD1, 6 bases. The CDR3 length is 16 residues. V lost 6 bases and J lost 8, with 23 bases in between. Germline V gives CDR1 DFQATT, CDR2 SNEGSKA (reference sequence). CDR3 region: CSALQGFPSGTNVLTF. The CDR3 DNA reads TGCAGTGCCTTACAGGGTTTTCCGTCAGGGACCAACGTCCTGACTTTC.

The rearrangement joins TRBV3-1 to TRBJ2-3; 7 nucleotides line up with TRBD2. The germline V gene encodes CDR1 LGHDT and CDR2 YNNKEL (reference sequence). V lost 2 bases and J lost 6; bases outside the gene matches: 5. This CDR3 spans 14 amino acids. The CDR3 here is CASSQNPGGDTQYF. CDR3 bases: TGTGCCAGCAGCCAAAACCCCGGGGGGGATACGCAGTATTTT.

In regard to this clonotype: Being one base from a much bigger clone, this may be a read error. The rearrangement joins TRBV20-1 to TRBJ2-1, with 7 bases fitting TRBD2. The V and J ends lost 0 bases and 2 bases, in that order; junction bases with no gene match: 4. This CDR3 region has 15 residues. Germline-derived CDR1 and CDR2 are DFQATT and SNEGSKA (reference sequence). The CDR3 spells CSARESGNPYNEQFF. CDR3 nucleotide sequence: TGCAGTGCTAGAGAAAGCGGGAACCCCTACAATGAGCAGTTCTTC.

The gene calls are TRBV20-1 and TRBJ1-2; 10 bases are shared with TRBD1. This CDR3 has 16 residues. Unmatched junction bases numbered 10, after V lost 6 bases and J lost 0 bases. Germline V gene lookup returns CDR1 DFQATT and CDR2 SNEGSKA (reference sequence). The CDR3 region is CSAIDRGPNPNYGYTF. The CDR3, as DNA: TGCAGTGCCATTGACAGGGGGCCCAATCCTAACTATGGCTACACCTTC.

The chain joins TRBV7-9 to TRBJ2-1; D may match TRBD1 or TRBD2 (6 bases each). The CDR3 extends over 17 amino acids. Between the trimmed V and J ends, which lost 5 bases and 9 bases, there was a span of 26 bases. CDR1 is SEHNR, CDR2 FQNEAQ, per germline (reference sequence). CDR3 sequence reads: CASSILSGASRGSEQFF. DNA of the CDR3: TGTGCCAGCAGCATCTTGTCGGGGGCCTCCCGGGGTAGTGAGCAGTTCTTC.

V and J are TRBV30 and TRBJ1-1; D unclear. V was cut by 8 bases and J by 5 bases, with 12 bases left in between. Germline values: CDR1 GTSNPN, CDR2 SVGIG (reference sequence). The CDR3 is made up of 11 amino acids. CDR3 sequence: CAGIGETEAFF. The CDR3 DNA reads TGTGCCGGAATTGGTGAAACTGAAGCTTTCTTT.

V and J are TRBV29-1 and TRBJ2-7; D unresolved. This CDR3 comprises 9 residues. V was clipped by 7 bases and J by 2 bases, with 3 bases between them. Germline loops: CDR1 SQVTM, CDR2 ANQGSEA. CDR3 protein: CSGAYEQYF. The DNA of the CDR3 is TGCAGCGGAGCCTACGAGCAGTACTTC.

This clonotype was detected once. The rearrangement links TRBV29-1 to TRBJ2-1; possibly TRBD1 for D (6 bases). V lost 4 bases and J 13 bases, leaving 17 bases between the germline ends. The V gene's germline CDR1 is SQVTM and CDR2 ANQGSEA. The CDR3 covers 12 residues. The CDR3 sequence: CSVGYRDETQFF. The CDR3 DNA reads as TGCAGCGTTGGATACAGGGATGAGACCCAGTTCTTC.

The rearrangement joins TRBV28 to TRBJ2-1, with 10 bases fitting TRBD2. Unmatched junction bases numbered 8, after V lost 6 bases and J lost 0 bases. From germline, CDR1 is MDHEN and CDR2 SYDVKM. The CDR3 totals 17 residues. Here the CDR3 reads CASRTTRLAGSYNEQFF. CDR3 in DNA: TGTGCCAGCAGAACGACCCGACTAGCGGGCTCCTACAATGAGCAGTTCTTC.

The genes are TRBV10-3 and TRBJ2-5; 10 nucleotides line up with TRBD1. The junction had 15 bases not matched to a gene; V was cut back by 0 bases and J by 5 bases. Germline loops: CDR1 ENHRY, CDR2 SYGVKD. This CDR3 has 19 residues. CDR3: CAISESTVPGRTGGETQYF. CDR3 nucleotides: TGTGCCATCAGTGAGTCAACCGTTCCAGGACGGACAGGGGGGGAGACCCAGTACTTC.

The CDR3 region is CASSPGQGSDQYF. The CDR3 DNA reads as TGTGCCAGCTCACCCGGACAGGGGTCGGACCAGTACTTC. This rearrangement joins TRBV18 to TRBJ2-5, with 9 bases aligning to TRBD1. The CDR3 runs 13 residues. Germline CDR1 reads KGHSH; CDR2 reads LQKENI. Trimming at V came to 3 bases and at J to 10 bases, leaving 6 bases not matched to a gene. The full variable domain, in which reference TRBV18 and TRBJ2-5 provide the parts outside the CDR3, is NAGVMQNPRHLVRRRGQEARLRCSPMKGHSHVYWYRQLPEEGLKFMVYLQKENIIDESGMPKERFSAEFPKEGPSILRIQQVVRGDSAAYFCASSPGQGSDQYFGPGTRLLVL.